Listed here are 32 T cell receptor beta chains from one sample, sequenced in a study of multiple sclerosis patients with progressive multifocal leukoencephalopathy. Using immunoSEQ multiplex PCR, the repertoire was profiled, and TCRdb retains in-frame clones only, with some absent. The sample includes about 30,000 clones, roughly 92% of them seen just once. Time point in this sample: before natalizumab initiation. The source material was PBMCs. These receptors all come from a man aged 25-45 years with multiple sclerosis.

The chain combines TRBV7-9 with TRBJ1-5, with 8 positions matching TRBD1. V was pared by 5 bases and J by 0 bases, with 3 bases of the junction left unmatched. Germline values: CDR1 SEHNR, CDR2 FQNEAQ (reference sequence). The CDR3 spans 15 residues. The CDR3 sequence: CASSPTGDSNQPQHF. The CDR3, as DNA: TGTGCCAGCAGCCCGACAGGGGATAGCAATCAGCCCCAGCATTTT.

V usage is TRBV11-2 and J usage is TRBJ2-7, with TRBD2 identical over 7 bases. Germline V gene data show CDR1 as SGHAT and CDR2 as FQNNGV. Germline trimming cut 1 base from V and 1 base from J; bases unmatched to any gene: 4. The CDR3 is 15 residues long. CDR3 in DNA: TGTGCCAGCAGCTTAGTTGCTAGCGGTTCCTACGAGCAGTACGTC. It yields the protein CASSLVASGSYEQYV.

V and J are TRBV23-1 and TRBJ2-7; D could derive from TRBD1 or TRBD2 (6 bases each). TRBV23-1 is marked as an open reading frame, function uncertain. The V gene lost 7 bases and the J gene lost 7 bases, with 20 bases spanning the gap. The CDR3 spans 14 residues. The DNA for the CDR3 is TGCGCCAGCATTGGGTTCGGGGGCCCGGGGGAGCAGTACTTC. This translates into CASIGFGGPGEQYF.

This chain joins TRBV18 and TRBJ2-7; tentative D call: TRBD2 (5 bases). Trimming took 2 bases from V and 7 from J, leaving 9 bases between them. Germline CDR1 reads KGHSH; CDR2 reads LQKENI. The length of the CDR3 is 12 residues. CDR3 region: CASSPDRGEQYV. In DNA form, the CDR3 reads TGTGCCAGCTCACCAGATCGAGGGGAGCAGTACGTC.

The rearrangement joins TRBV11-2 to TRBJ1-3; no firm D call. This CDR3 contains 16 residues. The germline gives CDR1 SGHAT, CDR2 FQNNGV. Between the trimmed V and J ends, which lost 5 bases and 4 bases, there was a span of 18 bases. CDR3 residues: CASSRPTLVVGNTIYF. For the CDR3, the DNA is TGTGCCAGCAGCCGCCCGACGCTCGTGGTCGGAAACACCATATATTTT.

The V and J genes are TRBV5-5 and TRBJ2-1; 11 bases align to TRBD1. From germline, CDR1 is SGHKS and CDR2 YYEKEE (reference sequence). This CDR3 comprises 17 residues. V lost 4 bases to trimming and J lost 4 bases; unmatched junction nucleotides: 10. The CDR3 DNA reads as TGTGCCAGCAGCAGAGCTGGACAGGGGGCATTATACAATGAGCAGTTCTTC. Amino acid sequence: CASSRAGQGALYNEQFF.

The CDR3 nucleotides are TGCAGCGTTGAAGTGAGGCCCCAGGGGAACACTGAAGCTTTCTTT. It yields the protein CSVEVRPQGNTEAFF. V is TRBV29-1 and J is TRBJ1-1, with a tentative D call TRBD1 (5 bases). V was pared by 1 base and J by 1 base, with 13 bases between. The CDR3 is 15 amino acids. Per germline, CDR1 SQVTM and CDR2 ANQGSEA. Complete variable domain (other parts from reference TRBV29-1 and TRBJ1-1): SAVISQKPSRDICQRGTSLTIQCQVDSQVTMMFWYRQQPGQSLTLIATANQGSEATYESGFVIDKFPISRPNLTFSTLTVSNMSPEDSSIYLCSVEVRPQGNTEAFFGQGTRLTVV.

V is TRBV7-2 and J is TRBJ1-2; D uncertain. Deletions cut 3 bases from V and 3 bases from J, with 14 bases between. The CDR3 contains 15 residues. Germline V gene lookup returns CDR1 SGHTA and CDR2 FQGNSA. The CDR3 here is CASSLTRTAYYGYTF. The CDR3 coding sequence is TGTGCCAGCAGCTTGACCCGGACGGCCTACTATGGCTACACCTTC.

V and J are TRBV5-3 and TRBJ1-6; unclear D gene. TRBV5-3 is annotated as an ORF whose role is uncertain. This CDR3 is built from 10 residues. Trimming removed 2 bases at V and 13 bases at J, with 4 bases between. CDR3 amino acids: CARSFPPLHF. CDR3 nucleotides: TGTGCCAGAAGCTTCCCGCCCCTCCACTTT.

The rearrangement joins TRBV6-6 to TRBJ1-1; 11 bases line up with TRBD1. V lost 2 bases, J lost 6 bases, and 2 bases stayed unmatched. This CDR3 has 14 amino acids. CDR1 is MNHNY and CDR2 is SVGAGI in the germline V gene (reference sequence). CDR3 loop: CASSYGQGAPEAFF. In nucleotides, the CDR3 is TGTGCCAGCAGTTACGGACAGGGGGCCCCTGAAGCTTTCTTT.

The rearrangement joins TRBV4-3 to TRBJ1-1; D is perhaps TRBD1 (5 bases). CDR1 is LGHNA and CDR2 is YSLEER in the germline V gene. The V and J ends lost 3 bases and 2 bases respectively, with 13 bases between them. This CDR3 has 15 residues. The DNA of the CDR3 is TGCGCCAGCAGCCATCGGGCTCAGGGAAACACTGAAGCTTTCTTT. Translated: CASSHRAQGNTEAFF.

This clone was seen only a few times. The chain combines TRBV19 with TRBJ2-1; 7 bases align to TRBD1. The CDR3 spans 13 residues. With 7 bases clipped from V and 7 bases from J, the junction kept 7 bases outside the gene matches. Germline V lookup: CDR1 LNHDA, CDR2 SQIVND (reference sequence). The CDR3 here is CASTVTGWNEQFF. In DNA, the CDR3 is TGTGCCAGTACCGTGACAGGGTGGAATGAGCAGTTCTTC. The complete variable domain, with remaining parts taken from reference TRBV19 and TRBJ2-1, reads DGGITQSPKYLFRKEGQNVTLSCEQNLNHDAMYWYRQDPGQGLRLIYYSQIVNDFQKGDIAEGYSVSREKKESFPLTVTSAQKNPTAFYLCASTVTGWNEQFFGPGTRLTVL.

Only a few counts were recorded for this clone. The V and J genes are TRBV6-1 and TRBJ2-7; perhaps TRBD2 as D (5 bases). The CDR3 sequence is 14 residues long. CDR1 and CDR2 from the germline V gene are MNHNS and SASEGT. Trimming stripped 1 base from V and 0 bases from J, with 7 bases between. CDR3 protein: CASSEGESSYEQYF. Here the CDR3 DNA reads TGTGCCAGCAGTGAAGGGGAGAGCTCCTACGAGCAGTACTTC.

Comment on this clone: At one boundary the junction diverges from the germline segment, which might be a read error. V and J are TRBV4-1 and TRBJ2-2; D possibly matches TRBD1 or TRBD2 (5 bases each). Germline V lookup: CDR1 MGHRA, CDR2 YSYEKL. There are 16 residues in the CDR3. Written as DNA, the CDR3 is TGCGCCAGCAGCCAAAGATGGGGACCGACCACCGAGGAGCTGTTTTTT. This sequence encodes CASSQRWGPTTEELFF.

V usage is TRBV11-3 and J usage is TRBJ1-1; the match to TRBD1 covers 8 bases. Germline CDR1 is SGHNT and CDR2 is YENEEA. V shed 8 bases and J 6 bases; nucleotides not matched to a gene: 5. The length of the CDR3 is 12 residues. Here the CDR3 DNA reads TGTGCCAGCGGGACAGGTTCCCCTGAAGCTTTCTTT. Translated, it gives CASGTGSPEAFF.

In this sample, this clone turned up a few times. The J gene is TRBJ1-3, the V gene TRBV4-3; no clear D gene. Germline assignment: CDR1 LGHNA and CDR2 YSLEER. The V gene lost 4 bases and the J gene lost 2 bases, with 9 bases spanning the gap. The CDR3 length is 14 residues. In DNA, the CDR3 is TGCGCCAGCAGCCTACAGACTCCTGGAAACACCATATATTTT. Amino acid sequence: CASSLQTPGNTIYF.

V usage is TRBV7-9 and J usage is TRBJ1-1; no firm D call. V lost 4 bases and J 4 bases, leaving 19 bases between the germline ends. This CDR3 region has 16 residues. Germline-derived CDR1 and CDR2 are SEHNR and FQNEAQ (reference sequence). The CDR3 reads CASSSPVRARGTEAFF. As DNA, the CDR3 is TGTGCCAGCAGCTCCCCGGTTCGGGCTCGCGGCACTGAAGCTTTCTTT.

The chain combines TRBV7-2 with TRBJ2-7; TRBD1 matches at 8 bases. The junction had 7 bases not matched to a gene; V was cut back by 6 bases and J by 0 bases. Germline lookup yields CDR1 SGHTA and CDR2 FQGNSA. CDR3 length equals 15 residues. The CDR3 region has the DNA TGTGCCAGCAGTCCACGGACAGGGAGCTCCTACGAGCAGTACTTC. Its protein product is CASSPRTGSSYEQYF.

CDR3 nucleotide sequence: TGTGCCAGCAGTGAAGCGCGTTCCTACGAGCAGTACTTC. Translating it yields CASSEARSYEQYF. The chain is built from TRBV6-1 and TRBJ2-7, with D uncertain. Germline-derived CDR1 and CDR2 are MNHNS and SASEGT. Trimming stripped 0 bases from V and 1 base from J, with 4 bases between. The CDR3 extends over 13 amino acids.

The chain carries TRBV2 and TRBJ2-4; TRBD1 matches 10 bases. CDR1 is SNHLY and CDR2 is FYNNEI in the germline V gene. The V segment lost 6 bases and the J segment 8 bases; nucleotides outside the gene matches: 10. This CDR3 is 15 amino acids long. For the CDR3, the DNA is TGTGCCAGCAGCCCAATAGGGGGGACAGGGGACATTCAGTACTTC. Translation gives CASSPIGGTGDIQYF.

CDR3 sequence reads: CASSPIQETQYF. The DNA for the CDR3 is TGTGCCAGCTCACCAATCCAAGAGACCCAGTACTTC. The chain is built from TRBV18 and TRBJ2-5; D not certain. Trimming left V 2 bases short and J 1 base short, with 2 bases between. CDR1 and CDR2 from the germline V gene are KGHSH and LQKENI. This CDR3 is built from 12 residues.

This rearrangement joins TRBV30 to TRBJ1-2; D unclear. Germline loops: CDR1 GTSNPN, CDR2 SVGIG (reference sequence). This CDR3 region has 13 residues. V lost 6 bases and J lost 2, with 13 bases in between. The CDR3 nucleotides read TGTGCCTGCCCCCAACGGCAGAACTATGGCTACACCTTC. Its protein is CACPQRQNYGYTF.

V gene TRBV6-1 combines with J gene TRBJ2-5; a possible D gene is TRBD1 (5 bases). The V and J ends lost 0 bases and 7 bases respectively, with 12 bases between them. Germline assignment: CDR1 MNHNS and CDR2 SASEGT. The length of the CDR3 is 14 residues. The CDR3 DNA reads TGTGCCAGCAGTGAAGCGGGGCGGTTCGGGACCCAGTACTTC. This gives the protein CASSEAGRFGTQYF.

The chain is built from TRBV5-6 and TRBJ1-1; D is uncertain. The CDR3 has 12 amino acids. The V end lost 1 base, the J end lost 4 bases, and 5 bases lay between the germline ends. Germline V CDR1 and CDR2: SGHDT, YYEEEE. CDR3 region: CASSLFSTEAFF. CDR3 sequence (DNA): TGTGCCAGCAGCTTGTTTAGCACTGAAGCTTTCTTT.

V and J are TRBV7-2 and TRBJ2-7, with TRBD2 matching 7 bases. The J segment lost 4 bases and the V segment lost 6 bases, leaving 9 bases of the junction unmatched. CDR1 and CDR2 (germline): SGHTA, FQGNSA. The CDR3 has 14 amino acids. The DNA for the CDR3 is TGTGCCAGCAGTCCCAGCGGGAACCAATACGAGCAGTACGTC. It codes for CASSPSGNQYEQYV.

This chain uses TRBV27 with TRBJ1-2, with TRBD1 as a possible D gene (5 bases). Trimming took off 6 bases at V and 8 bases at J, with 16 bases between the two ends. The CDR3 has 13 residues. The germline V gene has CDR1 MNHEY and CDR2 SMNVEV (reference sequence). The CDR3 nucleotides read TGTGCCAGCAGGAGATCTTCAGGGATAGGCTACACCTTC. Amino acids: CASRRSSGIGYTF.

The chain has TRBV19 and TRBJ2-3; D is perhaps TRBD1 or TRBD2 (5 bases each). From germline, CDR1 is LNHDA and CDR2 SQIVND (reference sequence). The CDR3 sequence is 14 residues long. Trimming stripped 4 bases from V and 3 bases from J, with 11 bases between. CDR3 coding DNA: TGTGCCAGTAGTACGGGCAGGGAGACAGATACGCAGTATTTT. Its translation is CASSTGRETDTQYF.

The chain recombines TRBV9 with TRBJ2-1; D gene unclear. CDR1 is SGDLS, CDR2 YYNGEE, per germline. V was shortened by 3 bases and J by 0 bases, with 10 bases between the two germline ends. CDR3 length equals 15 residues. The CDR3 nucleotides read TGTGCCAGCAGCGGAAGCGCGGACTCCTACAATGAGCAGTTCTTC. Its protein is CASSGSADSYNEQFF.

This clone showed up just once. The chain uses TRBV10-3 and TRBJ1-5; D is unresolved. CDR1 is ENHRY, CDR2 SYGVKD, per germline. This CDR3 has 15 residues. With 3 bases removed from V and 5 bases from J, the gap between germline ends came to 14 bases. The CDR3 DNA reads TGTGCCATCAGTGATGGAACTCTTAGGGATCAGCCCCAGCATTTT. Translation: CAISDGTLRDQPQHF.

The gene calls are TRBV5-4 and TRBJ2-5, with 9 bases fitting TRBD2. CDR1 is SGHNT and CDR2 is YYREEE in the germline V gene (reference sequence). V gave up 6 bases and J gave up 5 bases; unmatched junction bases: 11. The CDR3 is made up of 15 amino acids. The CDR3 DNA is TGTGCCAGCACTACGCAACTAGCGGGTGGGGAGACCCAGTACTTC. Translating gives CASTTQLAGGETQYF.

The genes are TRBV7-9 and TRBJ1-6, with D tentatively TRBD1 (6 bases). Germline CDR1 and CDR2: SEHNR and FQNEAQ (reference sequence). The V and J ends lost 6 bases and 14 bases respectively, with 14 bases between them. This CDR3 has 12 residues. CDR3 loop: CASRNRVASLHF. Here the CDR3 DNA reads TGTGCCAGCAGAAACAGGGTAGCCTCCCTCCACTTT. Full variable domain (remainder filled in from reference TRBV7-9 and TRBJ1-6): DTGVSQNPRHKITKRGQNVTFRCDPISEHNRLYWYRQTLGQGPEFLTYFQNEAQLEKSRLLSDRFSAERPKGSFSTLEIQRTEQGDSAMYLCASRNRVASLHFGNGTRLTVT.

This clone was seen just once. The V and J genes are TRBV11-3 and TRBJ2-7; D tentatively reads TRBD1 or TRBD2 (5 bases each). The CDR3 is made up of 13 amino acids. V lost 6 bases and J lost 2, with 11 bases in between. Germline V lookup: CDR1 SGHNT, CDR2 YENEEA. In DNA form, the CDR3 reads TGTGCCAGCAGTCCGGGACCCACCTACGAGCAGTACTTC. It encodes CASSPGPTYEQYF. Combining the CDR3 with reference TRBV11-3 and TRBJ2-7 gives the whole variable domain EAGVVQSPRYKIIEKKQPVAFWCNPISGHNTLYWYLQNLGQGPELLIRYENEEAVDDSQLPKDRFSAERLKGVDSTLKIQPAELGDSAVYLCASSPGPTYEQYFGPGTRLTVT.